The text below deals with one T cell receptor (beta chain). These data come from a study of blood T cell repertoires in COVID-19. At the level of the study: Sample material is recorded as cDNA or gDNA derived from T cells, B-cell-depleted T cells, or PBMCs.

Profiled with immunoSEQ multiplex PCR; TCRdb holds only in-frame clones, not every one. The sample holds more than 150,000 clones; roughly nine tenths are singletons and the top ten take approximately 2.4%. V was shortened by 5 bases and J by 0 bases, with 12 bases between the two germline ends. Germline V gene lookup returns CDR1 SGDLS and CDR2 YYNGEE. CDR3 length: 15 amino acids. The chain recombines TRBV9 with TRBJ1-3; weak D call: TRBD1 (6 bases). This TCR was sampled from a woman in her seventies with acute or convalescent COVID-19. Sample: peripheral blood. This CDR3 reads CASREGTTSGNTIYF. For the CDR3, the DNA is TGTGCCAGCAGAGAAGGGACAACCTCTGGAAACACCATATATTTT.